The 2 T cell receptor beta chains below were found in one sample sequenced in a study of molecular identifiers for immune sequencing clone quantification. TCRdb re-called the PCR reads with MiXCR, one entry per CDR3 protein. The table includes approximately 500,000 distinct CDR3 sequences, 20% to 25% detected once. Material: naive CD8+ T cells from blood, with Jurkat cell RNA spiked in. Described subset: FACS-sorted CD8+CD4-CCR7+CD45RA+ naive T cells. The receptors here all came from a human donor in good health. Some libraries in this study had Jurkat cell RNA spiked in.

This clonotype was seen a handful of times. V is TRBV13 and J is TRBJ2-7; no definite D call. The V end lost 4 bases, the J end lost 3 bases, and 16 bases lay between the germline ends. The CDR3 runs 15 residues. The V gene's germline CDR1 is PRHDT and CDR2 FYEKMQ (reference sequence). CDR3 sequence: CASSSVRTLGYEQYF. For the CDR3, the DNA is TGTGCCAGCAGCTCAGTTCGGACCTTGGGCTACGAGCAGTACTTC.

Remarks on this clonotype: Relative to the germline gene, one junction end is altered; a read error may explain this. The chain recombines TRBV19 with TRBJ1-5; 8 bases agree with TRBD1. Germline V gene sequence: CDR1 LNHDA, CDR2 SQIVND (reference sequence). The CDR3 contains 12 residues. The CDR3 nucleotides read TGTGTCAGTGCAGGGGGCGCTCAGCCCCAGCATTTT. Residues: CVSAGGAQPQHF.